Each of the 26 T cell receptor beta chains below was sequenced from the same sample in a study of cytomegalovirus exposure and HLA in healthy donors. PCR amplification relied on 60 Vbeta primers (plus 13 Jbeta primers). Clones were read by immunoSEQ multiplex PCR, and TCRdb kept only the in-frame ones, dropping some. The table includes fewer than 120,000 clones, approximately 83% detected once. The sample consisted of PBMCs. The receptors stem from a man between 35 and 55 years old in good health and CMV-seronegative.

This CDR3 reads CASSYGLEQYF. For the CDR3, the DNA is TGTGCCAGCAGCTACGGACTCGAGCAGTACTTC. This chain connects TRBV5-8 to TRBJ2-7; weak D call: TRBD2 (5 bases). V dropped 3 bases and J dropped 6 bases, with 7 bases sitting between them. Looked up from germline, CDR1 is SGHTS and CDR2 is YDEGEE. This CDR3 contains 11 residues.

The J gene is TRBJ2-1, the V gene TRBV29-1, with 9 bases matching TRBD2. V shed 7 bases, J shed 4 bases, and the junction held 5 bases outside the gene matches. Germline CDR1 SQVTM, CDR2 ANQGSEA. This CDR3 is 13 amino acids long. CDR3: CSGRGGTYNEQFF. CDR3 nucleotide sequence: TGCAGCGGGCGGGGGGGAACATACAATGAGCAGTTCTTC.

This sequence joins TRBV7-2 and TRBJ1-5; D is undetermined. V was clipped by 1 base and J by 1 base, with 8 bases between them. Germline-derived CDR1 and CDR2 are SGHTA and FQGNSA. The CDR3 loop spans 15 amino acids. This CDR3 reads CASSLESGSNQPQHF. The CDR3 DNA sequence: TGTGCCAGCAGCTTAGAATCGGGAAGCAATCAGCCCCAGCATTTT.

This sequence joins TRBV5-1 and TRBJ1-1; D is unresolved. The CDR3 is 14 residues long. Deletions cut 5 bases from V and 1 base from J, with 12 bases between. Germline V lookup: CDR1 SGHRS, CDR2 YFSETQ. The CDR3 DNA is TGCGCCAGCAGAACCTCAACGGGGAACACTGAAGCTTTCTTT. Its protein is CASRTSTGNTEAFF.

CDR3: CASSNDRVPLYTEAFF. The CDR3 nucleotides read TGTGCCAGCAGTAACGACAGAGTCCCTCTCTACACTGAAGCTTTCTTT. This chain connects TRBV5-6 to TRBJ1-1; possibly TRBD1 for D (5 bases). Trimming removed 5 bases from V and 3 bases from J, with 20 bases in between. The CDR3 is 16 residues long. Germline CDR1 and CDR2: SGHDT and YYEEEE.

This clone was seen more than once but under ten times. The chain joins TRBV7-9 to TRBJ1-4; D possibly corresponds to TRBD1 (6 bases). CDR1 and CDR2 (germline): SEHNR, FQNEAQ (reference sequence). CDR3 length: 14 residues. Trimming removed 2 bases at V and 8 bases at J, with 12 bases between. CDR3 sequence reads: CASSLLGGGEKLFF. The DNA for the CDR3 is TGTGCCAGCAGCTTACTGGGGGGGGGCGAAAAACTGTTTTTT.

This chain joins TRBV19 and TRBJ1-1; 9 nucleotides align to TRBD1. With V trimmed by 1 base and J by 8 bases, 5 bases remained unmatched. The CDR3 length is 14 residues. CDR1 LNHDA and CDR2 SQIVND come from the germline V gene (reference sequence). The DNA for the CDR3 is TGTGCCAGTAGTATAGGACAGGGGGGGTTCGAAGCTTTCTTT. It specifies CASSIGQGGFEAFF. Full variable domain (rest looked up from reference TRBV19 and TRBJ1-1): DGGITQSPKYLFRKEGQNVTLSCEQNLNHDAMYWYRQDPGQGLRLIYYSQIVNDFQKGDIAEGYSVSREKKESFPLTVTSAQKNPTAFYLCASSIGQGGFEAFFGQGTRLTVV.

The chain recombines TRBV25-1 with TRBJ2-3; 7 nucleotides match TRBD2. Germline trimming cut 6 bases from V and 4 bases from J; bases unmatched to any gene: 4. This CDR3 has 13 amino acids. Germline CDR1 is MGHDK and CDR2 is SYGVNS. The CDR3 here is CASSGGYSDTQYF. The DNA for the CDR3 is TGTGCCAGCAGCGGGGGGTATTCAGATACGCAGTATTTT.

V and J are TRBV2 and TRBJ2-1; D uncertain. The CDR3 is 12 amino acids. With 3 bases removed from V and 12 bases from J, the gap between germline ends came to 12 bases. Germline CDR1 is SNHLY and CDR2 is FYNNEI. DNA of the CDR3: TGTGCCAGCAGTGACTTTTCCCCGGGGCAGTTCTTC. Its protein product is CASSDFSPGQFF.

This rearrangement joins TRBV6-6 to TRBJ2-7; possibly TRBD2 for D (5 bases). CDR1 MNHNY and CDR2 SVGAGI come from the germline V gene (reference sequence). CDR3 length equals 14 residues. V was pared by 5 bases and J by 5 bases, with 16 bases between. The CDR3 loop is CASSPGPERDEQYF. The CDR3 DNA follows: TGTGCCAGCAGTCCGGGCCCAGAGAGGGACGAGCAGTACTTC.

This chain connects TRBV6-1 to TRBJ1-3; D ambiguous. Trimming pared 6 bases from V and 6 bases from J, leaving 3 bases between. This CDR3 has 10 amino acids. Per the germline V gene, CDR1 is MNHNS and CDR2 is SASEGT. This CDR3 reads CASSINTIYF. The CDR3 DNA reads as TGTGCCAGCAGCATAAACACCATATATTTT.

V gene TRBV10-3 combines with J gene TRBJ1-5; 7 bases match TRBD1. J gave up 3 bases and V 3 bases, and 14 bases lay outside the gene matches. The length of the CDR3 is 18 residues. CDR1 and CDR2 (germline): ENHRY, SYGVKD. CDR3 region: CAISDHLGGRDTNQPQHF. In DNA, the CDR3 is TGTGCCATCAGTGACCACCTAGGGGGCCGGGACACCAATCAGCCCCAGCATTTT.

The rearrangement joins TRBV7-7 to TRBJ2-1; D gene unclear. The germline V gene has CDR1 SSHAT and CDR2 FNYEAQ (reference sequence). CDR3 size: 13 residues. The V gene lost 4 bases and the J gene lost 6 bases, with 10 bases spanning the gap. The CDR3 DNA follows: TGTGCCAGCAGCTCCAACAGATTCAATGAGCAGTTCTTC. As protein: CASSSNRFNEQFF.

Here the CDR3 reads CASSVSSGGLQETQYF. DNA of the CDR3: TGTGCCAGCAGCGTAAGTAGCGGGGGACTCCAAGAGACCCAGTACTTC. The chain is built from TRBV9 and TRBJ2-5; 9 nucleotides align to TRBD2. Trimming removed 1 base from V and 1 base from J; junction bases left unmatched: 5. The germline gives CDR1 SGDLS, CDR2 YYNGEE. The length of the CDR3 is 16 residues.

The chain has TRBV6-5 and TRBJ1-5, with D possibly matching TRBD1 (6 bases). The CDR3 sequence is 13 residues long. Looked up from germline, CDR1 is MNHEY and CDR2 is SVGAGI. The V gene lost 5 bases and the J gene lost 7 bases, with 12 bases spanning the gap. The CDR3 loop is CASSPTGGQPQHF. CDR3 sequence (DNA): TGTGCCAGCAGTCCGACAGGCGGGCAGCCCCAGCATTTT.

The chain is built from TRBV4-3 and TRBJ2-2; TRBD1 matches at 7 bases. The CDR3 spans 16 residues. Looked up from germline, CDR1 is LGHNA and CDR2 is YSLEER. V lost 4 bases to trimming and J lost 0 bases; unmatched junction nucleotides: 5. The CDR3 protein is CASSLWTGANTGELFF. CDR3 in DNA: TGCGCCAGCAGCCTATGGACAGGCGCGAACACCGGGGAGCTGTTTTTT.

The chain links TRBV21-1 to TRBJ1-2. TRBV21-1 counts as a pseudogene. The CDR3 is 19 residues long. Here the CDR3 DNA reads TGTGCCAGCAGCAAAGAGGGAGGGACGGACAGAACGGGGTTCTATGGCTACACCTTC. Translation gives CASSKEGGTDRTGFYGYTF.

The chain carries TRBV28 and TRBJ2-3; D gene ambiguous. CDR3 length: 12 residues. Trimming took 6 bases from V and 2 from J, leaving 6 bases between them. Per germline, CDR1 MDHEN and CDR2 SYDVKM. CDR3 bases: TGTGCCAGCAGCGTCCCCACAGATACGCAGTATTTT. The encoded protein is CASSVPTDTQYF.

The CDR3 sequence: CASSSPGAKNIQYF. The CDR3 DNA sequence: TGCGCCAGCTCCTCCCCAGGGGCCAAAAACATTCAGTACTTC. J is TRBJ2-4 and V is TRBV5-1; possible D gene TRBD1, 5 bases. V gave up 7 bases and J gave up 1 base, with 12 bases separating them. This CDR3 has 14 amino acids. Germline V gene lookup returns CDR1 SGHRS and CDR2 YFSETQ.

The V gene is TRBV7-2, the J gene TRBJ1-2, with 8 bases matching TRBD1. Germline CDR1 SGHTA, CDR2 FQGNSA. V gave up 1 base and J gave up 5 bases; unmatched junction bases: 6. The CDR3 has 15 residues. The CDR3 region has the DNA TGTGCCAGCAGCTTAGAACAGGGGGAGGGGTATGGCTACACCTTC. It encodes CASSLEQGEGYGYTF.

CDR3 region: CASKLGNTIYF. The CDR3 DNA reads as TGCGCCAGCAAACTCGGTAACACCATATATTTT. The V gene is TRBV5-1, the J gene TRBJ1-3, with no clear D. This CDR3 has 11 residues. Trimming pared 6 bases from V and 7 bases from J, leaving 8 bases between. Germline V gene sequence: CDR1 SGHRS, CDR2 YFSETQ.

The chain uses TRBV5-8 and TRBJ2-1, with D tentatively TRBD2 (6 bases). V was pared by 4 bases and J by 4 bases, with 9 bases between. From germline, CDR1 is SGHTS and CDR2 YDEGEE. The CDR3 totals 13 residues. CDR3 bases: TGTGCCAGCAGCCTCGGGACTTACAATGAGCAGTTCTTC. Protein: CASSLGTYNEQFF.

CDR3 amino acids: CASSLGQGADEQYF. CDR3 DNA: TGTGCCAGCAGCCTGGGACAGGGGGCGGACGAGCAGTACTTC. This chain links TRBV7-7 with TRBJ2-7, with 12 bases lining up with TRBD1. This CDR3 is built from 14 residues. Trimming removed 5 bases from V and 5 bases from J; junction bases left unmatched: 4. The V gene's germline CDR1 is SSHAT and CDR2 FNYEAQ (reference sequence).

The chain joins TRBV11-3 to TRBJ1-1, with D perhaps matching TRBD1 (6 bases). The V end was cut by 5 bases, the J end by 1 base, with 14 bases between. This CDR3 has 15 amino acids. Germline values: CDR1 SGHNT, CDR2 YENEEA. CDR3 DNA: TGTGCCAGCAGCCGGGGCCAGGGGCCGAACACTGAAGCTTTCTTT. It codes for CASSRGQGPNTEAFF. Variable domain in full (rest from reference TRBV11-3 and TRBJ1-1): EAGVVQSPRYKIIEKKQPVAFWCNPISGHNTLYWYLQNLGQGPELLIRYENEEAVDDSQLPKDRFSAERLKGVDSTLKIQPAELGDSAVYLCASSRGQGPNTEAFFGQGTRLTVV.

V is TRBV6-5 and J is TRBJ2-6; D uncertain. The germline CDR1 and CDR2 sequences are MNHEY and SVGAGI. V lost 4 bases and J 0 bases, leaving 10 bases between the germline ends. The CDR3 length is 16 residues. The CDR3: CASSSTIISGANVLTF. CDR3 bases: TGTGCCAGCAGTTCCACTATAATCTCTGGGGCCAACGTCCTGACTTTC.

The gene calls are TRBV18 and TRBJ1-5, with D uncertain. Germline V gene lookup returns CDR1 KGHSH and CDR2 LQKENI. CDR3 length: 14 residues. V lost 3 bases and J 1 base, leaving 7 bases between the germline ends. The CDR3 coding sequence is TGTGCCAGCTCACCGTGGGAGAGCAATCAGCCCCAGCATTTT. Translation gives CASSPWESNQPQHF.